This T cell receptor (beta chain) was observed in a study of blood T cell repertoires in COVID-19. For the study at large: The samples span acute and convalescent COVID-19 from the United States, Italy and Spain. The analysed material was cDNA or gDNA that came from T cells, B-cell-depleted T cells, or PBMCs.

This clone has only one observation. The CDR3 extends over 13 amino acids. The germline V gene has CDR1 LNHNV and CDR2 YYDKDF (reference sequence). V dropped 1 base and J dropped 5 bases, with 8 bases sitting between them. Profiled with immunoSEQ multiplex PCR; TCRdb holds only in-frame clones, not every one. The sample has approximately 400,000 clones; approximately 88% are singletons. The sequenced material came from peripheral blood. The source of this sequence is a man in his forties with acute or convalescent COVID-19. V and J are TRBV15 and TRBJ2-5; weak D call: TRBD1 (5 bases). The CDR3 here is CATSRAGQETQYF. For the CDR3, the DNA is TGTGCCACCAGCAGAGCAGGGCAGGAGACCCAGTACTTC.